The sequence of this T cell receptor (beta chain) was determined in a study of Ad26.COV2.S vaccination and SARS-CoV-2 variants. As to treatment: roughly 19 received Ad26.COV2.S at low or high dose, single or two shots; five or six received placebo; per-sample allocation not given. Vaccine and placebo recipients were sampled on day 63 after the first injection. The method was immunoSEQ multiplex PCR; TCRdb's version includes in-frame clones alone and lacks a portion of them. The sample includes hundreds of thousands of clones, approximately 92% of them seen just once. Trimming stripped 0 bases from V and 10 bases from J, with 14 bases between. The CDR3 length is 14 residues. CDR1 SGHRS and CDR2 YFSETQ come from the germline V gene.

The sample in question was peripheral blood, obtained in a trial of Ad26.COV2.S vaccine versus placebo. The source of this sequence is a person aged 18-60 years who received the Ad26.COV2.S COVID-19 vaccine or a placebo. The V call is TRBV5-1, the J call TRBJ2-1; TRBD2 is a possible D gene (6 bases). The CDR3: CASSLGGGVTEQFF. CDR3 nucleotide sequence: TGCGCCAGCAGCTTGGGGGGCGGGGTGACGGAGCAGTTCTTC.